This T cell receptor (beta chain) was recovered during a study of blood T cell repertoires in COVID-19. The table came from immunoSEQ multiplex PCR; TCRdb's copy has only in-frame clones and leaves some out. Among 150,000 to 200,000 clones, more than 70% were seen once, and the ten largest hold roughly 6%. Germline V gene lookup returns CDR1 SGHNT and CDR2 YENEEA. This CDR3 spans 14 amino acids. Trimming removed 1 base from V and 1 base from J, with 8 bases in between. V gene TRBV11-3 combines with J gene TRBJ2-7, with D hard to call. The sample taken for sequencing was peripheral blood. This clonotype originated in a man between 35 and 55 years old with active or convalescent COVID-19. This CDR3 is CASSLGRTSYEQYF. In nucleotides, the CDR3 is TGTGCCAGCAGCTTAGGCCGAACTTCCTACGAGCAGTACTTC.